The clone carrying this T cell receptor beta chain occurred many times. Its antigen is undetermined. CDR3 length: 11 amino acids. The V end was cut by 5 bases, the J end by 5 bases, with 6 bases between. Germline V gene data show CDR1 as MNHEY and CDR2 as SVGEGT. This specimen comes from a study of T-cell reconstitution after alpha-beta-depleted transplantation in children. Overall study findings and caveats: Reportedly, roughly two months post-transplant, alpha-beta T cells arose from several hundred expanded graft clones.

For TCRbeta, the library was prepared with unique molecular identifiers. TCRdb reprocessed the PCR reads with MiXCR, giving one entry per CDR3 protein. The sample includes over 450,000 distinct CDR3 sequences, over 9.5% of them seen just once. The TCR comes from a child aged 2 to 10 with inherited bone marrow failure, due to receive a stem cell transplant. The starting material was PBMCs, obtained before TCRalphabeta/CD19-depleted stem cell transplant. This chain connects TRBV6-2 or TRBV6-3 to TRBJ2-5; D is ambiguous. CDR3 loop: CASSKKETQYF. The CDR3 bases are TGTGCCAGCAGTAAGAAGGAGACCCAGTACTTC.